What follows are 3 T cell receptor beta chains derived from one specimen sequenced in a study of blood T cell repertoires in COVID-19 (dated by TCRdb to between 2020 and 2021). Library construction relied on the immunoSEQ multiplex PCR assay. The immuneACCESS repertoire file appears here via TCRdb, limited to in-frame rearrangements. These files lack a portion of the clones; in checked studies, under half of the deficit traces to unresolved V genes, and the cause of the others is not known. This sample has about 200,000 clones in its table, and 75% to 90% of those were observed once. Jointly, the top ten make up around 19% of the sample. The sequenced sample was PBMCs or T cells enriched from blood (not recorded which). These receptors were obtained from a man in his forties or fifties who had recovered from COVID-19.

The chain combines TRBV7-9 with TRBJ2-7; 10 nucleotides align to TRBD2. Losses at the gene ends were 1 base for V and 3 bases for J; bases not matched to a gene: 3. This CDR3 contains 15 residues. The V gene's germline CDR1 is SEHNR and CDR2 FQNEAQ (reference sequence). The CDR3 is CASSLEASGGYEQYF. Written as DNA, the CDR3 is TGTGCCAGCAGCTTAGAGGCTAGCGGGGGCTACGAGCAGTACTTC.

The V and J genes are TRBV29-1 and TRBJ1-1; possibly TRBD1 for D (5 bases). Germline-derived CDR1 and CDR2 are SQVTM and ANQGSEA. Trimming removed 4 bases at V and 4 bases at J, with 10 bases between. The CDR3 extends over 12 amino acids. CDR3 sequence reads: CSVVRGGTEAFF. Here the CDR3 DNA reads TGCAGCGTTGTTAGGGGAGGCACTGAAGCTTTCTTT. Looking up the rest from reference TRBV29-1 and TRBJ1-1 gives the full variable domain: SAVISQKPSRDICQRGTSLTIQCQVDSQVTMMFWYRQQPGQSLTLIATANQGSEATYESGFVIDKFPISRPNLTFSTLTVSNMSPEDSSIYLCSVVRGGTEAFFGQGTRLTVV.

This chain links TRBV4-1 with TRBJ2-7; 9 bases map to TRBD2. Germline CDR1 reads MGHRA; CDR2 reads YSYEKL. The J segment lost 5 bases and the V segment lost 4 bases, leaving 9 bases of the junction unmatched. This CDR3 has 15 residues. The CDR3 DNA reads TGCGCCAGCAGCCTACGAGGGCGGGAGGGCGACGAGCAGTACTTC. This sequence encodes CASSLRGREGDEQYF.